One sample yielded the 18 T cell receptor beta chains listed below, sequenced in a study of cytomegalovirus exposure and HLA in healthy donors. 60 Vbeta and 13 Jbeta primers were used in PCR. Sequencing used immunoSEQ multiplex PCR; TCRdb keeps in-frame clones, though not all of them. The sample holds some 150,000 clones; around 82% are singletons and the top ten take about 6.5%. The sequencing input was PBMCs. The receptors derive from a man in his forties or fifties in good health and CMV-seropositive.

CDR3: CSVWSGYSNQPQHF. The CDR3, as DNA: TGCAGCGTTTGGAGCGGCTATAGCAATCAGCCCCAGCATTTT. The chain carries TRBV29-1 and TRBJ1-5; no clear D gene. V lost 5 bases and J 0 bases, leaving 11 bases between the germline ends. Germline V lookup: CDR1 SQVTM, CDR2 ANQGSEA. The CDR3 spans 14 residues.

This chain joins TRBV7-9 and TRBJ2-7; TRBD1 aligns across 11 bases. The V gene end was trimmed by 5 bases and the J gene end by 3 bases; junction bases not matched to a gene: 3. From germline, CDR1 is SEHNR and CDR2 FQNEAQ (reference sequence). The length of the CDR3 is 14 residues. The chain's CDR3 is CASSPGTGGYEQYF. DNA of the CDR3: TGTGCCAGCAGCCCTGGGACAGGGGGCTACGAGCAGTACTTC.

With respect to this clone: Given the absence of the conserved phenylalanine or tryptophan at the CDR3 end, a read error is likely. The genes are TRBV4-2 and TRBJ2-3, with 9 positions matching TRBD1. J gave up 5 bases and V 2 bases, and 5 bases lay outside the gene matches. Germline V lookup: CDR1 LGHNA, CDR2 YNFKEQ. The CDR3 is 15 residues long. DNA of the CDR3: TGTGCCAGCAGCCAATCTGGACAGGGGCGAGATACGCAGTATGTT. Encoded protein: CASSQSGQGRDTQYV.

This chain links TRBV6-5 with TRBJ1-5; 9 bases are shared with TRBD1. The germline gives CDR1 MNHEY, CDR2 SVGAGI. The CDR3 length is 14 residues. Trimming removed 5 bases from V and 7 bases from J; junction bases left unmatched: 6. As DNA, the CDR3 is TGTGCCAGCAGTCGGGGACAGGGTTACCAGCCCCAGCATTTT. This gives the protein CASSRGQGYQPQHF.

The chain employs TRBV19 and TRBJ2-3; D is undetermined. The CDR3 loop spans 16 amino acids. CDR1 is LNHDA, CDR2 SQIVND, per germline (reference sequence). V lost 0 bases and J 0 bases, leaving 10 bases between the germline ends. CDR3 DNA sequence: TGTGCCAGTAGTATAGAATCGGCTAGAAGCACAGATACGCAGTATTTT. Its translation: CASSIESARSTDTQYF.

V usage is TRBV25-1 and J usage is TRBJ1-4, with TRBD1 identical over 9 bases. Germline V CDR1 and CDR2: MGHDK, SYGVNS. V lost 1 base, J lost 4 bases, and 4 bases stayed unmatched. The CDR3 has 16 residues. Here the CDR3 reads CASSEFGTGSNEKLFF. The DNA for the CDR3 is TGTGCCAGCAGTGAATTTGGGACAGGGAGTAATGAAAAACTGTTTTTT.

The chain is built from TRBV6-1 and TRBJ1-2; D ambiguous. Germline CDR1 and CDR2: MNHNS and SASEGT. The CDR3 length is 13 residues. V was trimmed by 5 bases and J by 4 bases, leaving 11 bases between them. This CDR3 reads CASSMRASYGYTF. CDR3 in DNA: TGTGCCAGCAGTATGCGCGCGAGCTATGGCTACACCTTC.

This CDR3 is CASSIVLAGEQFF. The CDR3 DNA reads as TGTGCCAGTAGTATAGTACTAGCAGGGGAGCAGTTCTTC. The chain recombines TRBV19 with TRBJ2-1, with D perhaps matching TRBD2 (6 bases). CDR3 length: 13 residues. V was trimmed by 1 base and J by 10 bases, leaving 11 bases between them. CDR1 and CDR2 (germline): LNHDA, SQIVND (reference sequence).

The chain links TRBV7-6 to TRBJ2-3; D might be TRBD1 (5 bases). V was pared by 2 bases and J by 1 base, with 10 bases between. Germline loops: CDR1 SGHVS, CDR2 FNYEAQ. The CDR3 is made up of 15 amino acids. CDR3 bases: TGTGCCAGCAGCTTAAATAGGGGCGGCACAGATACGCAGTATTTT. It translates to CASSLNRGGTDTQYF.

This clone showed up just once. The V call is TRBV19, the J call TRBJ2-7; tentative D call: TRBD1 (5 bases). CDR3 size: 15 residues. CDR1 and CDR2 from the germline V gene are LNHDA and SQIVND (reference sequence). The ends were cut back, 3 bases at V and 6 bases at J, with 18 bases in the middle. In nucleotides, the CDR3 is TGTGCCAGTAGTATCTCAGACAGCCAAACTCGCGAGCAGTACTTC. Translating it yields CASSISDSQTREQYF.

V is TRBV7-9 and J is TRBJ2-3; 8 bases agree with TRBD2. In germline, CDR1 is SEHNR, CDR2 FQNEAQ (reference sequence). CDR3 length: 15 amino acids. The trim removed 5 bases at V and 4 bases at J, leaving 8 bases unmatched. CDR3: CASSGRSGSADTQYF. DNA for the CDR3: TGTGCCAGCAGCGGCCGGAGCGGGAGTGCAGATACGCAGTATTTT.

The chain joins TRBV11-3 to TRBJ2-7; D ambiguous. The CDR3 is 14 residues long. The V end was cut by 1 base, the J end by 2 bases, with 9 bases between. Germline values: CDR1 SGHNT, CDR2 YENEEA. CDR3 loop: CASSLAQFAYEQYF. CDR3 nucleotides: TGTGCCAGCAGCTTAGCCCAATTTGCCTACGAGCAGTACTTC.

V gene TRBV19 combines with J gene TRBJ1-4; 9 nucleotides match TRBD1. J gave up 8 bases and V 5 bases, and 9 bases lay outside the gene matches. CDR1 is LNHDA and CDR2 is SQIVND in the germline V gene (reference sequence). This CDR3 spans 15 amino acids. CDR3 protein: CASSVPGQGNEKLFF. CDR3 coding DNA: TGTGCCAGTAGTGTACCGGGACAGGGCAACGAAAAACTGTTTTTT.

This chain connects TRBV7-6 to TRBJ2-1; 9 nucleotides align to TRBD1. The CDR3 spans 15 residues. Germline CDR1 and CDR2: SGHVS and FNYEAQ. V was pared by 2 bases and J by 7 bases, with 6 bases of the junction left unmatched. The CDR3 sequence is CASSLIRGQGNEQFF. The CDR3 nucleotides are TGTGCCAGCAGCTTAATTCGGGGACAGGGTAATGAGCAGTTCTTC. Full variable domain (outside the CDR3, taken from reference TRBV7-6 and TRBJ2-1): GAGVSQSPRYKVTKRGQDVALRCDPISGHVSLYWYRQALGQGPEFLTYFNYEAQQDKSGLPNDRFSAERPEGSISTLTIQRTEQRDSAMYRCASSLIRGQGNEQFFGPGTRLTVL.

The chain carries TRBV28 and TRBJ2-3; maybe TRBD2 (6 bases). This CDR3 spans 15 amino acids. Germline V CDR1 and CDR2: MDHEN, SYDVKM. With 6 bases removed from V and 1 base from J, the gap between germline ends came to 14 bases. The CDR3 is CASSFPQRGTDTQYF. CDR3 DNA sequence: TGTGCCAGCAGCTTCCCCCAGCGGGGCACAGATACGCAGTATTTT.

This clone was detected only a few times. The chain joins TRBV7-2 to TRBJ2-5, with 14 bases that match TRBD2. CDR1 is SGHTA and CDR2 is FQGNSA in the germline V gene. The trim removed 5 bases at V and 7 bases at J, leaving 15 bases unmatched. This CDR3 contains 18 residues. This CDR3 is CASSLMTSGGVFLVTQYF. The DNA for the CDR3 is TGTGCCAGCAGCCTAATGACTAGCGGGGGGGTCTTTCTAGTGACCCAGTACTTC.

The V gene is TRBV7-2, the J gene TRBJ1-5; 7 bases map to TRBD1. Losses at the gene ends were 4 bases for V and 4 bases for J; bases not matched to a gene: 10. Germline lookup yields CDR1 SGHTA and CDR2 FQGNSA. CDR3 length: 16 amino acids. CDR3: CASSSQGMLSNQPQHF. CDR3 in DNA: TGTGCCAGCAGCTCACAGGGGATGCTGAGTAATCAGCCCCAGCATTTT.

This chain uses TRBV6-1 with TRBJ2-1, with 9 bases aligning to TRBD1. From germline, CDR1 is MNHNS and CDR2 SASEGT. The CDR3 spans 14 residues. Germline trimming cut 10 bases from V and 3 bases from J; bases unmatched to any gene: 7. For the CDR3, the DNA is TGTGCCACCCACCGGACAGGGGTCTACAATGAGCAGTTCTTC. It codes for CATHRTGVYNEQFF.